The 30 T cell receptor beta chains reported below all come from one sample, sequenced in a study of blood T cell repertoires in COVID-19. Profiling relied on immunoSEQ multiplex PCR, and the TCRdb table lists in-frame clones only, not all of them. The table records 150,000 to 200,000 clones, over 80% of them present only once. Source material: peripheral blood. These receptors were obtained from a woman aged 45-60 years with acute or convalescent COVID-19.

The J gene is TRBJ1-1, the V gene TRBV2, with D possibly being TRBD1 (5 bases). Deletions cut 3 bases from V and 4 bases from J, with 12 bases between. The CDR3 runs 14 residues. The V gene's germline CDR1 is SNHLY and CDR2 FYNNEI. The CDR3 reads CASSEEGVTTEAFF. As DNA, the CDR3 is TGTGCCAGCAGTGAGGAAGGGGTGACCACTGAAGCTTTCTTT.

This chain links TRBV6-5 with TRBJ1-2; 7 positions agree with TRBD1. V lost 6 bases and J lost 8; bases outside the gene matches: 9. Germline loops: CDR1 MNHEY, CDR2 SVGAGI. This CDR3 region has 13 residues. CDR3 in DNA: TGTGCCAGCAGATTGAGACAGGGAGGAGGCTACACCTTC. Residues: CASRLRQGGGYTF.

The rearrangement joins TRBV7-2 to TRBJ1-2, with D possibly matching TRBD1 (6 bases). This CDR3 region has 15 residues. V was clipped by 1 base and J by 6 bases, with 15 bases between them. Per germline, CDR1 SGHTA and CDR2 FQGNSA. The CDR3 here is CASSLGQVSQDGYTF. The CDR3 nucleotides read TGTGCCAGCAGCTTAGGACAGGTTTCGCAAGATGGCTACACCTTC.

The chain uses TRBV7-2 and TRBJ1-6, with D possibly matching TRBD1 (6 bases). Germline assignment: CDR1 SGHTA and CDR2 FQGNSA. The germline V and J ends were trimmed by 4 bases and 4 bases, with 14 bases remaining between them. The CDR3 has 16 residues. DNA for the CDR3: TGTGCCAGCAGCTCGCCCTACAGGGCGTATAATTCACCCCTCCACTTT. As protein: CASSSPYRAYNSPLHF.

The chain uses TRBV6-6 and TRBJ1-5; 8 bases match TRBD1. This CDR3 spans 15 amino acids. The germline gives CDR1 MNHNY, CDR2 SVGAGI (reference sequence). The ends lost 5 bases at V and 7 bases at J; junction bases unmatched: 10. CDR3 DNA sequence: TGTGCCAGCAGTCCTCATCCAGGGGGCGAGCAGCCCCAGCATTTT. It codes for CASSPHPGGEQPQHF.

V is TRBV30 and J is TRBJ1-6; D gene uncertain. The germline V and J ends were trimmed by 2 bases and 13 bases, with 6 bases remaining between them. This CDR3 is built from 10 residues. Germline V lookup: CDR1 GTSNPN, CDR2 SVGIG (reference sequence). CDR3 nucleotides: TGTGCCTGGAGTAACGGGCCCCTCCACTTT. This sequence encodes CAWSNGPLHF.

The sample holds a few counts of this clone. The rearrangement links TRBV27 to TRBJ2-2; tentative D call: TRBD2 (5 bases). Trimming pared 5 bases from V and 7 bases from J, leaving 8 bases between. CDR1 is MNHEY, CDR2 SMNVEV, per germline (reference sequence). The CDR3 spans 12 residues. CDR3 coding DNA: TGTGCCAGCAGTGAGGAGGTCGGGGAGCTGTTTTTT. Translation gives CASSEEVGELFF.

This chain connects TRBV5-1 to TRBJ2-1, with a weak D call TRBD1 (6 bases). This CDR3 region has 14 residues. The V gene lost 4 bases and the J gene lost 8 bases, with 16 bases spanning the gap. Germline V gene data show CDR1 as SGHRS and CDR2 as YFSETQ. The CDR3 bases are TGCGCCAGCAGCGTGGGGGTTACAGGGTATGAGCAGTTCTTC. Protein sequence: CASSVGVTGYEQFF.

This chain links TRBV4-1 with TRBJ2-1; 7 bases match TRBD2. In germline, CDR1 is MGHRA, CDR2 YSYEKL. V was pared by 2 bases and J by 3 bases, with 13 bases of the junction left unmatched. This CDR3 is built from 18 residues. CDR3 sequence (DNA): TGCGCCAGCAGCCAACAGGGAGGGCCCGGGACCGACTACAATGAGCAGTTCTTC. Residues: CASSQQGGPGTDYNEQFF.

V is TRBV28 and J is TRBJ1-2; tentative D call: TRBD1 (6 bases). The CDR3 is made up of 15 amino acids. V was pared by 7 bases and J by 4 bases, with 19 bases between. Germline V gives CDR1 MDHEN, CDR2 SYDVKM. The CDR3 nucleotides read TGTGCCAGCACCCCTCCCCCAAGCAGGGGCTATGGCTACACCTTC. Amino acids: CASTPPPSRGYGYTF.

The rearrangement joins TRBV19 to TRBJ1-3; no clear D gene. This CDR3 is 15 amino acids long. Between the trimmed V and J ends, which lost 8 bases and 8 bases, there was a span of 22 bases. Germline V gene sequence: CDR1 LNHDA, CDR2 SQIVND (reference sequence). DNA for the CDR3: TGTGCCAGTTTCTCCTACAGCGGCCCCGGGGACACCATATATTTT. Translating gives CASFSYSGPGDTIYF.

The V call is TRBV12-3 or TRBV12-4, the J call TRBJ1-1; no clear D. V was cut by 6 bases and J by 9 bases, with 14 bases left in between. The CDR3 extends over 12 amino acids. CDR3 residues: CASSHTPYQAFF. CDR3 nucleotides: TGTGCCAGCAGCCATACTCCATATCAAGCTTTCTTT.

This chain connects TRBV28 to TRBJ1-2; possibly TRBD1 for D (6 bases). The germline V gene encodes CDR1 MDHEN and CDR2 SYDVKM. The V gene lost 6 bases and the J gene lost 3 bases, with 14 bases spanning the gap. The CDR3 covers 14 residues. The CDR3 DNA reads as TGTGCCAGCAGCGTGACAGGTAACGACTATGGCTACACCTTC. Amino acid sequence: CASSVTGNDYGYTF.

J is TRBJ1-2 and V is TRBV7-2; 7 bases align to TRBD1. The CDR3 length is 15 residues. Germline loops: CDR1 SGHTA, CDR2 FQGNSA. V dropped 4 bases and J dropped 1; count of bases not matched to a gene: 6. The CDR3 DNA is TGTGCCAGCAGCTCACGACAGGGACTTAACTATGGCTACACCTTC. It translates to CASSSRQGLNYGYTF. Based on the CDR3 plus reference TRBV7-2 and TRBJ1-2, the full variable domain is GAGVSQSPSNKVTEKGKDVELRCDPISGHTALYWYRQSLGQGLEFLIYFQGNSAPDKSGLPSDRFSAERTGGSVSTLTIQRTQQEDSAVYLCASSSRQGLNYGYTFGSGTRLTVV.

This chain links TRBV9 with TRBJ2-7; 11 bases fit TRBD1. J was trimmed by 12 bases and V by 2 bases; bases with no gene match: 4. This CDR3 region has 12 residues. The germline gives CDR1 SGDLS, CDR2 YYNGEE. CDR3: CASSVPDRGRYF. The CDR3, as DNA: TGTGCCAGCAGCGTTCCGGACAGGGGGCGGTACTTC.

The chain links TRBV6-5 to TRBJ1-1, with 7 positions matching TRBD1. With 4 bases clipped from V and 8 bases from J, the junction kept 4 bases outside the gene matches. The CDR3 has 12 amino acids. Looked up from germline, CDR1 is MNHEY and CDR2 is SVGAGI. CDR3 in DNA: TGTGCCAGCAGTTCTAACAGGGGCGAAGCTTTCTTT. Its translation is CASSSNRGEAFF.

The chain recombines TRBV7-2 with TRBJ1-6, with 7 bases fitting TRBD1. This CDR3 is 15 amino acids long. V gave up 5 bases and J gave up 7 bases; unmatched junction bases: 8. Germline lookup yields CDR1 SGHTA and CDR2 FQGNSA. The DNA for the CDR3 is TGTGCCAGCAGCAAACCGACAGGGAGAAATTCACCCCTCCACTTT. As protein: CASSKPTGRNSPLHF.

CDR3 amino acids: CASSPGQVVGALHF. CDR3 in DNA: TGTGCCAGCAGCCCCGGACAGGTAGTAGGGGCCCTCCACTTT. The rearrangement joins TRBV7-2 to TRBJ1-6; TRBD1 matches at 7 bases. The germline V gene encodes CDR1 SGHTA and CDR2 FQGNSA. CDR3 length equals 14 residues. The ends lost 5 bases at V and 14 bases at J; junction bases unmatched: 12.

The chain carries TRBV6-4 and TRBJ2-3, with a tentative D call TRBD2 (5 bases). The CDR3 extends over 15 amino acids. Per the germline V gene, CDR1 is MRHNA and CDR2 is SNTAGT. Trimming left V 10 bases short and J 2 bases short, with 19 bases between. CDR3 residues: CAKTPGTSFTDTQYF. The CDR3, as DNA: TGTGCCAAAACGCCCGGCACTAGTTTCACAGATACGCAGTATTTT.

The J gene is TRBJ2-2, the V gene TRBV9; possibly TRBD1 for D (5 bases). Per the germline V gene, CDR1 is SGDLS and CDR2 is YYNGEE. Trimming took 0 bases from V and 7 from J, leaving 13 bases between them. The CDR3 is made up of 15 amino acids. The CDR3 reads CASSVVQGRVGELFF. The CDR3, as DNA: TGTGCCAGCAGCGTAGTCCAGGGTCGGGTCGGGGAGCTGTTTTTT.

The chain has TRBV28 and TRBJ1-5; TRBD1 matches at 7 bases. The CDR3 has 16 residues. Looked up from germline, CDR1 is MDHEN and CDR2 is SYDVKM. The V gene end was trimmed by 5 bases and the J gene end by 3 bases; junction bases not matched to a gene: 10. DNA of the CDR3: TGTGCCAGCAGTGGGGGGACAGCTAGGGTCAATCAGCCCCAGCATTTT. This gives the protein CASSGGTARVNQPQHF.

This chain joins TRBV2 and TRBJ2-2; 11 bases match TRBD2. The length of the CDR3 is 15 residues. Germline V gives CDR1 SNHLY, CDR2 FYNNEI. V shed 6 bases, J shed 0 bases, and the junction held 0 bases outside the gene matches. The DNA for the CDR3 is TGTGCCAGCAGGGGACTAGCGGCGAACACCGGGGAGCTGTTTTTT. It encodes CASRGLAANTGELFF.

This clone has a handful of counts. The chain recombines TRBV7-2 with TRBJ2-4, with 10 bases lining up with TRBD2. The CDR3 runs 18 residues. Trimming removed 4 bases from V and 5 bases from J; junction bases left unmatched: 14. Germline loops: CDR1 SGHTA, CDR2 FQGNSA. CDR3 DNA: TGTGCCAGCAGCTCAGGGCGGCTAGCGGGAGCTTGGGAAAACATTCAGTACTTC. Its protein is CASSSGRLAGAWENIQYF. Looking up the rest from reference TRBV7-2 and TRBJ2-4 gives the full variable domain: GAGVSQSPSNKVTEKGKDVELRCDPISGHTALYWYRQSLGQGLEFLIYFQGNSAPDKSGLPSDRFSAERTGGSVSTLTIQRTQQEDSAVYLCASSSGRLAGAWENIQYFGAGTRLSVL.

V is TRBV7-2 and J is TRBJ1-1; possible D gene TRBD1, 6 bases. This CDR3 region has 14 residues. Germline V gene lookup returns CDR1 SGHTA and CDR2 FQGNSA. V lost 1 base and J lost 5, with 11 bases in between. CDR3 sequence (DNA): TGTGCCAGCAGCTTAGGGGGGCGAAGGACTGAAGCTTTCTTT. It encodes CASSLGGRRTEAFF.

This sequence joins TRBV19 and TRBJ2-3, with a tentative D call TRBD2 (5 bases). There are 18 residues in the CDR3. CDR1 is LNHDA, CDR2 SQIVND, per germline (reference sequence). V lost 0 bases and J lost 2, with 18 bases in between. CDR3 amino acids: CASSIDPWASGNTDTQYF. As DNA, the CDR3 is TGTGCCAGTAGTATAGATCCTTGGGCCAGCGGCAACACAGATACGCAGTATTTT.

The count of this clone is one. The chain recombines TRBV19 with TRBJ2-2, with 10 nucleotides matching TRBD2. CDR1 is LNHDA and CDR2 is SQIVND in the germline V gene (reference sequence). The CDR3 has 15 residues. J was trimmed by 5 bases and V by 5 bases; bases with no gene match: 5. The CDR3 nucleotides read TGTGCCAGTAGTCAAGCGGGAGGGCTTACCGGGGAGCTGTTTTTT. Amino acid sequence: CASSQAGGLTGELFF.

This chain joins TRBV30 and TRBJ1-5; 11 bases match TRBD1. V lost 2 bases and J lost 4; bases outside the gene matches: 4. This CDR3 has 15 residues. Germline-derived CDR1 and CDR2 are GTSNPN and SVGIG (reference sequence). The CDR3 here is CAWSSGTGGNQPQHF. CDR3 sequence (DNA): TGTGCCTGGAGTAGCGGGACAGGGGGTAATCAGCCCCAGCATTTT. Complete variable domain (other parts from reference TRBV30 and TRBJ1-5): SQTIHQWPATLVQPVGSPLSLECTVEGTSNPNLYWYRQAAGRGLQLLFYSVGIGQISSEVPQNLSASRPQDRQFILSSKKLLLSDSGFYLCAWSSGTGGNQPQHFGDGTRLSIL.

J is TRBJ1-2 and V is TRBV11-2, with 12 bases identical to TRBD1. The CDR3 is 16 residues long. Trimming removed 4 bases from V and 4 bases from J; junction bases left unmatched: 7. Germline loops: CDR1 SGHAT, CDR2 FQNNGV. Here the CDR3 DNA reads TGTGCCAGCAGCTCCACCGGGACAGGGGGCGCCTATGGCTACACCTTC. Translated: CASSSTGTGGAYGYTF.

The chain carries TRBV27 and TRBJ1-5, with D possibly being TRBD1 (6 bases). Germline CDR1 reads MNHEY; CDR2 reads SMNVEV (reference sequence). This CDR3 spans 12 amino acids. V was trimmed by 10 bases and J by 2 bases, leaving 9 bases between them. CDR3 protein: CATRTGNQPQHF. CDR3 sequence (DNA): TGTGCCACCAGGACAGGCAATCAGCCCCAGCATTTT.

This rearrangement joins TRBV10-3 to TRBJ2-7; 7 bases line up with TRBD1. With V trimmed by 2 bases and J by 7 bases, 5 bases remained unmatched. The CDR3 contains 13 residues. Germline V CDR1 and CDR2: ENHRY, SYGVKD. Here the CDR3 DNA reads TGTGCCATCAGTGAGGCGACAGGGTTTGAGCAGTACTTC. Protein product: CAISEATGFEQYF.